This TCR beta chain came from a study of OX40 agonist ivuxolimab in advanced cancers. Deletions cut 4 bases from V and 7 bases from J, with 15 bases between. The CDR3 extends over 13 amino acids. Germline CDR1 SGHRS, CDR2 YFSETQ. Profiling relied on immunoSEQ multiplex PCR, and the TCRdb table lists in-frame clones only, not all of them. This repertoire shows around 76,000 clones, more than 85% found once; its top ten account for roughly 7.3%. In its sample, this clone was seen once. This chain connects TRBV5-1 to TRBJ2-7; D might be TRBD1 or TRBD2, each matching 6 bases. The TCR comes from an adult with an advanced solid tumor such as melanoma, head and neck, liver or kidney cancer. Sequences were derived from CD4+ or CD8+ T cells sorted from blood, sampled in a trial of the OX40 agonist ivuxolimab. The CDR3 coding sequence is TGCGCCAGCAGCGGGGGGCATGGGTTTGAGCAGTACTTC. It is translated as CASSGGHGFEQYF.